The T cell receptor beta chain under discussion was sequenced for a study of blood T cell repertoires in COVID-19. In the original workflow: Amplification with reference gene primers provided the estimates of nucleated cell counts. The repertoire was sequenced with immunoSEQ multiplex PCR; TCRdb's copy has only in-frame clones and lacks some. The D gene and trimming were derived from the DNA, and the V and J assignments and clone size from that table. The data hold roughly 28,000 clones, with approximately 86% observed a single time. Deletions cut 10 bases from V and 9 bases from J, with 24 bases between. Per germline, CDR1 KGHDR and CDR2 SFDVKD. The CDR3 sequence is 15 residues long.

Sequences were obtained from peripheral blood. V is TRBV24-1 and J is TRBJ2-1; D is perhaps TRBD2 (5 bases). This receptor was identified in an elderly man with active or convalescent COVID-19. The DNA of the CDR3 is TGTGCCACGAGACCGACCGGACTGGCCGGAGGTGAGCAGTTCTTC. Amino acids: CATRPTGLAGGEQFF.